A single sample is the source of the 16 T cell receptor beta chains below, sequenced in a study of blood T cells in healthy people across ages. With a J-beta primer mix and a sample-barcoded 5' primer, a second PCR ran roughly 6 to 12 cycles. TCRdb used MiXCR to reprocess the 5' RACE reads, holding one entry per CDR3 protein. Of over 1,500,000 distinct CDR3 sequences listed, approximately 40% are singletons. The sequenced sample consisted of blood. The receptors stem from a human donor in good health.

Concerning this clonotype itself: Germline and junction disagree at one end, which may indicate a read error. CDR3 in amino acids: CARGLDIQGVYGYTF. In DNA, the CDR3 is TGTGCTAGGGGTTTGGATATACAGGGGGTATATGGCTACACCTTC. The chain is built from TRBV12-5 and TRBJ1-2; the match to TRBD1 covers 8 bases. This CDR3 is 15 amino acids long. Germline CDR1 reads LGHNT; CDR2 reads FRNRAP.

The chain uses TRBV29-1 and TRBJ2-3, with 7 bases lining up with TRBD2. V lost 7 bases and J lost 6; bases outside the gene matches: 16. Germline CDR1 is SQVTM and CDR2 is ANQGSEA. CDR3 length equals 15 residues. CDR3 residues: CSGLGTGGDADTQYF. Written as DNA, the CDR3 is TGCAGCGGACTTGGGACGGGGGGTGATGCGGATACGCAGTATTTT.

The table lists this clonotype with many counts. The rearrangement joins TRBV4-3 to TRBJ2-5, with 8 bases identical to TRBD2. The CDR3 has 15 residues. The J segment lost 0 bases and the V segment lost 8 bases, leaving 8 bases of the junction unmatched. From germline, CDR1 is LGHNA and CDR2 YSLEER. The CDR3 loop reads CASRGELADQETQYF. CDR3 nucleotides: TGCGCCAGCCGGGGGGAACTAGCGGACCAAGAGACCCAGTACTTC.

This clonotype showed up just a few times. The CDR3 is CASSRQFQSASNQPQHF. CDR3 DNA sequence: TGTGCCAGCAGTCGGCAGTTCCAATCGGCCAGCAATCAGCCCCAGCATTTT. The chain employs TRBV12-3 or TRBV12-4 and TRBJ1-5; D unresolved. The ends were cut back, 5 bases at V and 1 base at J, with 18 bases in the middle. The CDR3 extends over 17 amino acids.

The V call is TRBV29-1, the J call TRBJ1-1, with D perhaps TRBD1 (5 bases). The CDR3 length is 14 residues. Per the germline V gene, CDR1 is SQVTM and CDR2 is ANQGSEA. V lost 3 bases and J lost 3, with 14 bases in between. The CDR3 sequence: CSVDRGGKDTEAFF. CDR3 nucleotides: TGCAGCGTTGATCGTGGGGGGAAGGACACTGAAGCTTTCTTT.

The chain couples TRBV5-1 to TRBJ2-1; no firm D call. The germline gives CDR1 SGHRS, CDR2 YFSETQ. V was cut by 6 bases and J by 5 bases, with 21 bases left in between. CDR3 size: 16 residues. The CDR3 is CASTLEVVGSNNEQFF. The CDR3 DNA reads as TGCGCCAGCACCCTAGAGGTTGTAGGTTCGAACAATGAGCAGTTCTTC.

There are a few counts of this clonotype. The V call is TRBV2, the J call TRBJ2-7; D might be TRBD2 (6 bases). Trimming removed 10 bases from V and 2 bases from J, with 18 bases in between. Germline V lookup: CDR1 SNHLY, CDR2 FYNNEI. CDR3 size: 14 residues. The CDR3 DNA reads as TGTGCCATCCGGGAGACGGGGAGGCCCTACGAGCAGTACTTC. This sequence encodes CAIRETGRPYEQYF.

About this clonotype: At one end, the junction sequence differs from germline, possibly due to a read error. This rearrangement joins TRBV6-5 to TRBJ2-7; D possibly corresponds to TRBD1 (5 bases). Germline values: CDR1 MNHEY, CDR2 SVGAGI. This CDR3 contains 14 residues. In DNA, the CDR3 is TGTGCCAGCAGTGCCCAGGGTTTCTCCTACGAGCAGTACTTT. Translated, it gives CASSAQGFSYEQYF.

This clonotype was seen only once. The rearrangement links TRBV4-2 to TRBJ1-4, with D unresolved. The CDR3 spans 15 residues. CDR1 is LGHNA and CDR2 is YNFKEQ in the germline V gene. Trimming pared 1 base from V and 5 bases from J, leaving 11 bases between. This CDR3 reads CASSQGGQSNEKLFF. In DNA, the CDR3 is TGTGCCAGCAGCCAAGGAGGCCAGAGCAATGAAAAACTGTTTTTT.

This clonotype was recorded a few times. This chain links TRBV7-2 with TRBJ2-7, with a weak D call TRBD2 (6 bases). Trimming pared 5 bases from V and 0 bases from J, leaving 11 bases between. Per germline, CDR1 SGHTA and CDR2 FQGNSA. The CDR3 runs 14 residues. The CDR3 DNA reads as TGTGCCAGCAGCACCCGGAGGGGCTCCTACGAGCAGTACTTC. Translation: CASSTRRGSYEQYF.

As regards this clonotype: One end of the junction varies from germline; a read error may be responsible. V gene TRBV7-3 combines with J gene TRBJ2-1; 8 nucleotides align to TRBD2. This CDR3 is built from 16 residues. Germline values: CDR1 SGHTA, CDR2 FQGTGA. The CDR3 DNA follows: TGTGCCATCAGCTTATTTGGTCCGGGGGGGCCGAATGAGCAGTTCTTC. Protein product: CAISLFGPGGPNEQFF.

The chain uses TRBV20-1 and TRBJ1-2, with TRBD1 identical over 7 bases. The CDR3 spans 14 residues. J was trimmed by 3 bases and V by 6 bases; bases with no gene match: 10. The germline CDR1 and CDR2 sequences are DFQATT and SNEGSKA (reference sequence). CDR3 nucleotide sequence: TGCAGTGCCAGGGGGATTTCCAGGGACTATGGCTACACCTTC. Its translation is CSARGISRDYGYTF.

V gene TRBV29-1 combines with J gene TRBJ1-2; D is unclear. V gave up 4 bases and J gave up 4 bases, with 7 bases separating them. The CDR3 spans 11 residues. Germline-derived CDR1 and CDR2 are SQVTM and ANQGSEA. The CDR3: CSVVGSYGYTF. The CDR3 coding sequence is TGCAGCGTTGTTGGGAGCTATGGCTACACCTTC.

The chain has TRBV18 and TRBJ2-4, with D perhaps matching TRBD2 (5 bases). Judging by the DNA end, TRBJ2-7 fits better; the J call may be wrong. This CDR3 contains 14 residues. The V gene's germline CDR1 is KGHSH and CDR2 LQKENI. The CDR3 nucleotides are TGTGCCAGCTCGCCTAGCTTTGGGGTTAACGAGCAGTACTTC. Translation: CASSPSFGVNEQYF.

The sample holds a few counts of this clonotype. The chain employs TRBV29-1 and TRBJ2-5, with 7 bases identical to TRBD1. The J call is uncertain, as TRBJ2-7 better fits the DNA end. Germline assignment: CDR1 SQVTM and CDR2 ANQGSEA. This CDR3 contains 14 residues. This CDR3 is CSASLGEGAGEQYF. As DNA, the CDR3 is TGCAGCGCCTCTCTCGGTGAGGGGGCGGGCGAGCAGTACTTC.

The sample holds many counts of this clonotype. This chain connects TRBV2 to TRBJ1-5; tentative D call: TRBD1 (5 bases). Germline CDR1 and CDR2: SNHLY and FYNNEI. The CDR3 runs to 13 residues. V was cut by 3 bases and J by 2 bases, with 5 bases left in between. The CDR3 here is CASSEGGNQPQHF. The CDR3 DNA reads as TGTGCCAGCAGTGAGGGGGGCAATCAGCCCCAGCATTTT.